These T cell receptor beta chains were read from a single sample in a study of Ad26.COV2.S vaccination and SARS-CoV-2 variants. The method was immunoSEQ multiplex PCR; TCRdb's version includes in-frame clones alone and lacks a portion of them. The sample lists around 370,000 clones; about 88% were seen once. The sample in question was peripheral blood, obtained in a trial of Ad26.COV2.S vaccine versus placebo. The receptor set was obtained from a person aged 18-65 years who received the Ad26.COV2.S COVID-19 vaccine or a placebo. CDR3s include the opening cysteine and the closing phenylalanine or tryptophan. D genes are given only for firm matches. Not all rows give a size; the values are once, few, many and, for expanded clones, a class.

CDR3: CASSLVVNPAEAFF
DNA: TGTGCCAGCAGCTTAGTAGTGAACCCCGCTGAAGCTTTCTTT
size: .
V: TRBV7-2
D: .
J: TRBJ1-1

CDR3: CASSQTPEPFARYNEQFF
DNA: TGTGCCAGCAGCCAAACCCCCGAACCCTTCGCCAGGTACAATGAGCAGTTCTTC
size: .
V: TRBV14
D: .
J: TRBJ2-1

CDR3: CASSLDGGGEQYF
DNA: TGTGCCAGCAGCTTAGACGGGGGTGGGGAGCAGTACTTC
size: .
V: TRBV7-9
D: .
J: TRBJ2-7

CDR3: CASSSPGLAAGNEQFF
DNA: TGTGCCAGCAGTTCACCGGGACTAGCGGCCGGCAATGAGCAGTTCTTC
size: .
V: TRBV28
D: TRBD2
J: TRBJ2-1

CDR3: CASSLRGGQGGELFF
DNA: TGTGCCAGCAGCTTACGTGGGGGGCAGGGCGGGGAGCTGTTTTTT
size: .
V: TRBV7-9
D: .
J: TRBJ2-2

CDR3: CASSPKHTDRGRGELFF
DNA: TGTGCCAGCAGCCCAAAACATACGGACAGGGGGCGCGGGGAGCTGTTTTTT
size: few
V: TRBV3-1/TRBV3-2
D: TRBD1
J: TRBJ2-2

CDR3: CASSRDRLNTGELFF
DNA: TGTGCCAGCAGCCGAGACAGGTTGAACACCGGGGAGCTGTTTTTT
size: once
V: TRBV7-9
D: .
J: TRBJ2-2

CDR3: CASESSTDTQYF
DNA: TGTGCCTCTGAATCAAGCACAGATACGCAGTATTTT
size: .
V: TRBV6-5
D: .
J: TRBJ2-3

CDR3: CASSPGLAGTSSYEQYF
DNA: TGTGCCAGTAGCCCGGGACTAGCGGGGACTAGCTCCTACGAGCAGTACTTC
size: .
V: TRBV19
D: TRBD2
J: TRBJ2-7

CDR3: CASSLETVNSGNTIYF
DNA: TGCGCCAGCAGCTTGGAAACGGTAAACTCTGGAAACACCATATATTTT
size: .
V: TRBV5-1
D: .
J: TRBJ1-3

CDR3: CAISYFRDRGTDTQYF
DNA: TGTGCCATCAGTTACTTCCGGGACAGGGGGACAGATACGCAGTATTTT
size: .
V: TRBV10-3
D: TRBD1
J: TRBJ2-3

CDR3: CASSVVGANTGELFF
DNA: TGTGCCAGCAGCGTAGTAGGGGCCAACACCGGGGAGCTGTTTTTT
size: .
V: TRBV9
D: .
J: TRBJ2-2

CDR3: CASSADERGHEQYF
DNA: TGCGCCAGCAGTGCCGACGAAAGGGGCCACGAGCAGTACTTC
size: .
V: TRBV23-1
D: .
J: TRBJ2-7